These 18 T cell receptor beta chains originate from one sample sequenced in a study of early T cells in non-severe SARS-CoV-2 infection. TCRdb analysed the 5' RACE reads with MiXCR anew, one entry per CDR3 protein. The sample has about 35,000 distinct CDR3 sequences; 4.5% to 7% are singletons. Specimen: whole blood, collected at baseline. The receptors originated from an adult who was a healthcare worker with PCR-confirmed SARS-CoV-2 infection or an uninfected control (not recorded which).

Ten or more counts support this clonotype. This sequence joins TRBV9 and TRBJ2-7; no reliable D call. The CDR3 contains 13 residues. Germline CDR1 is SGDLS and CDR2 is YYNGEE. V dropped 0 bases and J dropped 6 bases, with 10 bases sitting between them. In DNA form, the CDR3 reads TGTGCCAGCAGCGTAGGCCCCTCGGGCGAGCAGTACTTC. It yields the protein CASSVGPSGEQYF.

This clonotype was observed many times. The rearrangement uses TRBV6-2 or TRBV6-3 and TRBJ2-7, with D unresolved. V lost 8 bases and J lost 5, with 13 bases in between. The CDR3 runs to 12 residues. Germline V gene lookup returns CDR1 MNHEY and CDR2 SVGEGT. The CDR3, as DNA: TGTGCCAGCGAAGACCCCGCCCACGAGCAGTACTTC. This gives the protein CASEDPAHEQYF.

On this clonotype: Since a much larger clone is just one base distant, this may be a read error. The chain carries TRBV2 and TRBJ2-2; no clear D. The CDR3 runs 13 residues. Deletions cut 4 bases from V and 6 bases from J, with 9 bases between. Germline V gene sequence: CDR1 SNHLY, CDR2 FYNNEI. The CDR3 spells CASSVLASGELFF. The CDR3 DNA is TGTGCCAGCAGTGTTTTGGCATCCGGGGAGCTGTTTTTT. The full variable domain, in which reference TRBV2 and TRBJ2-2 provide the parts outside the CDR3, is EPEVTQTPSHQVTQMGQEVILRCVPISNHLYFYWYRQILGQKVEFLVSFYNNEISEKSEIFDDQFSVERPDGSNFTLKIRSTKLEDSAMYFCASSVLASGELFFGEGSRLTVL.

V usage is TRBV18 and J usage is TRBJ1-2; D possibly corresponds to TRBD1 (6 bases). Germline V CDR1 and CDR2: KGHSH, LQKENI. The CDR3 sequence is 12 residues long. V gave up 8 bases and J gave up 11 bases, with 18 bases separating them. The CDR3: CASRPGAEKYTF. The CDR3 DNA follows: TGTGCCAGCCGCCCGGGGGCAGAAAAATACACCTTC.

This clonotype was observed at least ten times. The chain recombines TRBV9 with TRBJ2-1; 9 bases line up with TRBD1. CDR3 length: 15 residues. J was trimmed by 0 bases and V by 2 bases; bases with no gene match: 0. Per the germline V gene, CDR1 is SGDLS and CDR2 is YYNGEE. CDR3 loop: CASSVGQGSYNEQFF. The CDR3 region has the DNA TGTGCCAGCAGCGTGGGACAGGGCTCCTACAATGAGCAGTTCTTC.

This clonotype was counted ten times or more. This chain uses TRBV18 with TRBJ1-5; 10 nucleotides line up with TRBD1. The CDR3 covers 15 residues. Germline V gives CDR1 KGHSH, CDR2 LQKENI. The trim removed 3 bases at V and 6 bases at J, leaving 5 bases unmatched. CDR3 sequence: CASSPRDRGGQPQHF. The CDR3 coding sequence is TGTGCCAGCTCACCCCGGGACAGGGGTGGTCAGCCCCAGCATTTT.

This clonotype has just a few counts. The rearrangement links TRBV20-1 to TRBJ2-2, with 9 bases matching TRBD2. The CDR3 is 13 amino acids. CDR1 and CDR2 from the germline V gene are DFQATT and SNEGSKA (reference sequence). V was pared by 7 bases and J by 7 bases, with 7 bases of the junction left unmatched. The CDR3 DNA is TGCAGTGTGGCGGGAGGGCCCGGCGGGGAGCTGTTTTTT. This sequence encodes CSVAGGPGGELFF.

In its sample, this clonotype was seen a few times. The chain links TRBV19 to TRBJ2-2; TRBD2 matches at 8 bases. CDR1 LNHDA and CDR2 SQIVND come from the germline V gene (reference sequence). The CDR3 sequence is 15 residues long. Unmatched junction bases numbered 1, after V lost 4 bases and J lost 0 bases. CDR3 DNA sequence: TGTGCCAGTAGTACGGGACTAGCGAACACCGGGGAGCTGTTTTTT. Protein product: CASSTGLANTGELFF.

This chain connects TRBV7-2 to TRBJ2-5; 8 nucleotides match TRBD1. V was pared by 6 bases and J by 5 bases, with 5 bases of the junction left unmatched. The length of the CDR3 is 13 residues. Per germline, CDR1 SGHTA and CDR2 FQGNSA. The CDR3 reads CASSPDRVETQYF. The DNA for the CDR3 is TGTGCCAGCAGTCCGGACAGGGTGGAGACCCAGTACTTC. Full variable domain (outside the CDR3, taken from reference TRBV7-2 and TRBJ2-5): GAGVSQSPSNKVTEKGKDVELRCDPISGHTALYWYRQSLGQGLEFLIYFQGNSAPDKSGLPSDRFSAERTGGSVSTLTIQRTQQEDSAVYLCASSPDRVETQYFGPGTRLLVL.

This clonotype was counted ten times or more. The chain joins TRBV6-5 to TRBJ2-1, with unresolved D. The CDR3 sequence is 13 residues long. V lost 5 bases to trimming and J lost 7 bases, with 12 bases between them. The germline gives CDR1 MNHEY, CDR2 SVGAGI. The CDR3 DNA is TGTGCCAGCAGTGACTGGGCGGCGAATGAGCAGTTCTTC. As protein: CASSDWAANEQFF.

Many counts were recorded for this clonotype. This chain joins TRBV6-4 and TRBJ2-1, with 11 bases fitting TRBD1. Looked up from germline, CDR1 is MRHNA and CDR2 is SNTAGT. CDR3 size: 15 residues. The V segment lost 0 bases and the J segment 6 bases; nucleotides outside the gene matches: 1. CDR3 sequence: CASSDSGTGGNEQFF. Written as DNA, the CDR3 is TGTGCCAGCAGTGACTCCGGGACAGGGGGCAATGAGCAGTTCTTC.

The gene calls are TRBV29-1 and TRBJ2-1; D may match TRBD1 or TRBD2 (6 bases each). CDR1 and CDR2 (germline): SQVTM, ANQGSEA. Deletions cut 7 bases from V and 6 bases from J, with 19 bases between. The CDR3 contains 14 residues. The CDR3 loop is CSASLGGRTNEQFF. CDR3 nucleotides: TGCAGCGCCTCCCTAGGGGGGCGGACCAATGAGCAGTTCTTC.

The chain is built from TRBV2 and TRBJ2-7; D is uncertain. Germline values: CDR1 SNHLY, CDR2 FYNNEI. The CDR3 extends over 13 amino acids. V was clipped by 1 base and J by 2 bases, with 6 bases between them. The CDR3 here is CASSEGRTYEQYF. In DNA form, the CDR3 reads TGTGCCAGCAGTGAAGGCAGGACCTACGAGCAGTACTTC.

This clonotype has ten or more counts. This chain joins TRBV5-4 and TRBJ2-5; a possible D gene is TRBD2 (5 bases). The germline V gene has CDR1 SGHNT and CDR2 YYREEE (reference sequence). Trimming took off 3 bases at V and 4 bases at J, with 16 bases between the two ends. The CDR3 covers 15 residues. This chain's CDR3 is CASSSYGPGGETQYF. CDR3 sequence (DNA): TGTGCCAGCAGCTCCTACGGGCCCGGAGGAGAGACCCAGTACTTC. The complete variable domain, with remaining parts taken from reference TRBV5-4 and TRBJ2-5, reads ETGVTQSPTHLIKTRGQQVTLRCSSQSGHNTVSWYQQALGQGPQFIFQYYREEENGRGNFPPRFSGLQFPNYSSELNVNALELDDSALYLCASSSYGPGGETQYFGPGTRLLVL.

This clonotype was recorded at least ten times. The chain recombines TRBV5-1 with TRBJ1-5; D call uncertain. CDR3 length: 13 residues. Germline CDR1 SGHRS, CDR2 YFSETQ. With 0 bases removed from V and 0 bases from J, the gap between germline ends came to 1 base. CDR3 DNA: TGCGCCAGCAGCTTGGATAGCAATCAGCCCCAGCATTTT. Amino acid sequence: CASSLDSNQPQHF.

This clonotype has at least ten counts. This sequence joins TRBV7-2 and TRBJ1-1; TRBD1 might be the D (6 bases). This CDR3 has 14 residues. Trimming stripped 5 bases from V and 1 base from J, with 11 bases between. Per the germline V gene, CDR1 is SGHTA and CDR2 is FQGNSA. The CDR3 DNA sequence: TGTGCCAGCAGCCGCTCCAGGGGGAACACTGAAGCTTTCTTT. It translates to CASSRSRGNTEAFF. Combining the CDR3 with reference TRBV7-2 and TRBJ1-1 gives the whole variable domain GAGVSQSPSNKVTEKGKDVELRCDPISGHTALYWYRQSLGQGLEFLIYFQGNSAPDKSGLPSDRFSAERTGGSVSTLTIQRTQQEDSAVYLCASSRSRGNTEAFFGQGTRLTVV.

This clonotype was seen repeatedly, ten times or more. The chain couples TRBV29-1 to TRBJ1-1; tentative D call: TRBD1 (6 bases). This CDR3 is 13 amino acids long. CDR1 is SQVTM, CDR2 ANQGSEA, per germline. With 3 bases removed from V and 0 bases from J, the gap between germline ends came to 8 bases. For the CDR3, the DNA is TGCAGCGTTGACCAGGGGATGAACACTGAAGCTTTCTTT. As protein: CSVDQGMNTEAFF.

This clonotype was counted many times. This chain links TRBV20-1 with TRBJ2-7, with 7 bases matching TRBD2. The CDR3 loop spans 14 amino acids. Germline CDR1 reads DFQATT; CDR2 reads SNEGSKA (reference sequence). V lost 5 bases, J lost 5 bases, and 12 bases stayed unmatched. The CDR3 region is CSASTSAGDDEQYF. The CDR3 nucleotides read TGCAGTGCTTCCACTAGCGCGGGAGACGACGAGCAGTACTTC.